This T cell receptor (beta chain) was sequenced in a study of early T cells in non-severe SARS-CoV-2 infection. Looking at the study overall: Chains were not paired, and sequencing was done on bulk RNA from unsorted whole blood. Broader study findings: VDJdb-based annotation leaned toward anti-spike CD8 responses and missed private and CD4 specificities.

Unique molecular identifiers were affixed to single, distinct cDNA molecules. TCRdb reprocessed the 5' RACE reads with MiXCR, giving one entry per CDR3 protein. The table records about 66,000 distinct CDR3 sequences, roughly a fifth of them present only once. Germline V gene lookup returns CDR1 DFQATT and CDR2 SNEGSKA (reference sequence). The length of the CDR3 is 16 residues. Unmatched junction bases numbered 7, after V lost 0 bases and J lost 4 bases. On this clonotype itself: The antigen remains unidentified.

The sequence was collected from an adult who was a healthcare worker with PCR-confirmed SARS-CoV-2 infection or an uninfected control (not recorded which). The J gene is TRBJ2-2, the V gene TRBV20-1; 8 bases match TRBD2. Sequenced material: whole blood, taken at baseline. CDR3: CSARDRGSGATGELFF. The CDR3 nucleotides are TGCAGTGCTAGAGATCGCGGTAGCGGGGCCACCGGGGAGCTGTTTTTT.